The sequence of this T cell receptor (beta chain) was determined in a study of shared T cell receptors in the human thymus. V lost 6 bases to trimming and J lost 2 bases, with 12 bases between them. The CDR3 contains 14 residues. Germline V gene lookup returns CDR1 MNHNS and CDR2 SASEGT. The method was immunoSEQ multiplex PCR; TCRdb's version includes in-frame clones alone and lacks a portion of them. The table records 650,000 to 950,000 clones, 70% to 90% of them present only once. This clone was counted between two and nine times. These data are also associated with another study on human thymus T cells. That investigation notes: Apparent bias marked the V and J gene usage of thymic and blood repertoires. Thymic repertoires of unrelated individuals were reported in related research to overlap highly.

The V gene is TRBV6-1, the J gene TRBJ2-3; tentatively, D is TRBD1 (5 bases). The clonotype comes from a girl under three years old with a congenital heart defect. The sequenced material came from thymocytes. CDR3 protein: CASRTELNTDTQYF. For the CDR3, the DNA is TGTGCCAGCAGGACAGAGCTAAACACAGATACGCAGTATTTT.